This TCR beta chain is drawn from a study of T-cell memory formation after mild COVID-19. TCRdb used MiXCR to reprocess the 5' RACE reads, holding one entry per CDR3 protein. Here the sample spans around 340,000 distinct CDR3 sequences, 14% being singletons. Comments on this clonotype: Its cognate antigen is unknown.

Broader study findings: Second-wave clones that peaked on day 37 lacked confirmed SARS-CoV-2 specificity.

The clonotype was recovered from a man aged 18 to 35 who had mild COVID-19 (a few samples of this study predate the infection). Cell type and time point are not known. Sequencing was carried out using PBMCs or a T cell subset sorted from them (not recorded which).

In DNA, the CDR3 is TGTGCCATCAGCTTCGACAGGGCAACAACCTACGAGCAGTACTTC. Translated: CAISFDRATTYEQYF. The chain is built from TRBV10-3 and TRBJ2-7; 7 bases are a match to TRBD1. The CDR3 has 15 residues. J was trimmed by 2 bases and V by 6 bases; bases with no gene match: 10. The V gene's germline CDR1 is ENHRY and CDR2 SYGVKD.